Listed below are T cell receptor beta chains from one sample, sequenced in a study of T cell repertoires in cytomegalovirus infection. TCRdb re-called the reads through MiXCR, storing one row per CDR3 protein. The sample records fewer than 25,000 distinct CDR3 sequences, approximately 22% being singletons. Their antigen targets remain unknown. The sequences come from CD8+ T cells from cultured PBMCs, collected from culture after CMV antigen stimulation. The source of these receptors is a human donor in good health (CMV status not recorded). Some clones in this sample may be carry-over from other donors' samples. Each CDR3 is given with its conserved first and last residue. The D gene is left open where the match is weak. Clone size is shown for a subset of rows, as once, few, many or a class of expanded clone.

few TRBJ1-1 TRBV4-1 - CASSQDEGASKAFF TGCGCCAGCAGCCAAGATGAAGGGGCTTCTAAAGCTTTCTTT
few TRBJ2-3 TRBV2 TRBD2 CASSRLAGDTQYF TGTGCCAGCAGCCGACTAGCGGGGGATACGCAGTATTTT
- TRBJ2-7 TRBV5-4 - CASSAGQLYEQYF TGTGCCAGCAGCGCGGGACAGCTATACGAGCAGTACTTC
few TRBJ1-3 TRBV19 - CASSPSGNTIYF TGTGCCAGTAGTCCATCTGGAAACACCATATATTTT
few TRBJ2-1 TRBV2 - CASSGGLDEQFF TGTGCCAGCTCTGGGGGGCTGGATGAGCAGTTCTTC
few TRBJ2-1 TRBV5-1 TRBD2 CASSPSGGAYNEQFF TGCGCCAGCAGCCCTAGCGGGGGGGCCTACAATGAGCAGTTCTTC
- TRBJ1-6 TRBV27 - CASSGGGWGPGSPLHF TGTGCCAGCAGTGGAGGGGGATGGGGGCCAGGTTCACCCCTCCACTTT
- TRBJ2-3 TRBV20-1 - CSARPPGRASTDTQYF TGCAGTGCTAGGCCACCAGGCAGGGCTAGCACAGATACGCAGTATTTT
- TRBJ2-7 TRBV5-4 - CASTTSGQGNYEQYF TGTGCCAGCACCACCTCGGGTCAGGGGAACTACGAGCAGTACTTC
many TRBJ1-1 TRBV7-6 TRBD1 CASSRGPQTEAFF TGTGCCAGCAGTAGGGGGCCCCAAACGGAAGCTTTCTTT
few TRBJ1-1 TRBV6-2/TRBV6-3 - CASSYGRTELNTEAFF TGTGCCAGCAGTTATGGGAGGACAGAACTGAACACTGAAGCTTTCTTT
many TRBJ2-3 TRBV7-3 - CASSLSGGSTDTQYF TGTGCCAGCAGCTTAAGTGGGGGAAGCACAGATACGCAGTATTTT
- TRBJ2-2 TRBV6-5 TRBD2 CASSRPSGLNTGELFF TGTGCCAGCAGTAGGCCTAGCGGCCTGAACACCGGGGAGCTGTTTTTT
- TRBJ2-5 TRBV4-1 TRBD2 CASSQGGYLAAETQYF TGCGCCAGCAGCCAAGGCGGGTATCTAGCGGCGGAGACCCAGTACTTC
few TRBJ2-3 TRBV5-1 TRBD2 CASSLEASGGLDTQYF TGCGCCAGCAGCTTGGAGGCCAGCGGGGGGTTGGATACGCAGTATTTT